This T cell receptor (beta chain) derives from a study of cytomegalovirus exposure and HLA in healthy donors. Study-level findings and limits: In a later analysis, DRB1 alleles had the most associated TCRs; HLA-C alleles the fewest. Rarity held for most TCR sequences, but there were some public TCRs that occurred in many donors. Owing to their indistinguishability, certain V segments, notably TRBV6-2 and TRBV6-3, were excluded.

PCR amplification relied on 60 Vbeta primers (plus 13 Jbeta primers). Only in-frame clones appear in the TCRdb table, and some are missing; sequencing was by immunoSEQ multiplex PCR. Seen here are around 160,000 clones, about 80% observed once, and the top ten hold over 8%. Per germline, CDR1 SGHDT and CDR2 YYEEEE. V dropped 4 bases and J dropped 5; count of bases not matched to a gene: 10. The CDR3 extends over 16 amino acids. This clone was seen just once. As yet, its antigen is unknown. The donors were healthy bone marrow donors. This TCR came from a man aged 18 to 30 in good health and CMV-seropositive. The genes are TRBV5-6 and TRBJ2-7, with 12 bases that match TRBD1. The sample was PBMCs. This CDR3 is CASSAIGGTGGDEQYF. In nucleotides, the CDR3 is TGTGCCAGCAGCGCAATTGGTGGGACAGGGGGCGACGAGCAGTACTTC.